These 24 T cell receptor beta chains were sequenced from one sample in a study of blood T cell repertoires in COVID-19. Here immunoSEQ multiplex PCR was the method, and the copy in TCRdb shows in-frame clones only, minus some. The sample has about 170,000 clones, almost 85% seen once; the top ten hold 12% to 15%. Sequencing used peripheral blood. These receptors originate from a man younger than 35 with active or convalescent COVID-19.

This clone was counted ten times or more. The chain combines TRBV15 with TRBJ2-3, with 12 bases fitting TRBD2. CDR3 size: 17 residues. CDR1 LNHNV and CDR2 YYDKDF come from the germline V gene (reference sequence). V lost 8 bases and J lost 4; bases outside the gene matches: 13. This CDR3 is CATEPGTSGLWADTQYF. The DNA for the CDR3 is TGTGCCACCGAGCCGGGGACTAGCGGGCTTTGGGCAGATACGCAGTATTTT.

The chain carries TRBV28 and TRBJ2-3; tentative D call: TRBD1 (5 bases). Germline V CDR1 and CDR2: MDHEN, SYDVKM. V lost 6 bases, J lost 2 bases, and 12 bases lay in between. There are 14 residues in the CDR3. The CDR3 DNA follows: TGTGCCAGCAGCCCCGTAGGGGCCACAGATACGCAGTATTTT. Protein sequence: CASSPVGATDTQYF. The variable domain in full, completed from reference TRBV28 and TRBJ2-3, reads DVKVTQSSRYLVKRTGEKVFLECVQDMDHENMFWYRQDPGLGLRLIYFSYDVKMKEKGDIPEGYSVSREKKERFSLILESASTNQTSMYLCASSPVGATDTQYFGPGTRLTVL.

The chain has TRBV9 and TRBJ1-5; 8 nucleotides align to TRBD1. The J segment lost 5 bases and the V segment lost 0 bases, leaving 4 bases of the junction unmatched. This CDR3 contains 15 residues. Looked up from germline, CDR1 is SGDLS and CDR2 is YYNGEE. The CDR3 DNA follows: TGTGCCAGCAGCGTAGCGGGACAGGCATATCAGCCCCAGCATTTT. Amino acids: CASSVAGQAYQPQHF.

This clone was detected only a few times. J is TRBJ2-2 and V is TRBV5-1; D unclear. Germline CDR1 SGHRS, CDR2 YFSETQ. The length of the CDR3 is 14 residues. V lost 2 bases, J lost 2 bases, and 7 bases lay in between. CDR3 protein: CASSFAENTGELFF. CDR3 bases: TGCGCCAGCAGCTTCGCGGAAAACACCGGGGAGCTGTTTTTT.

This clone turned up a few times. V gene TRBV5-1 combines with J gene TRBJ1-1; tentative D call: TRBD1 (5 bases). The V gene lost 0 bases and the J gene lost 0 bases, with 9 bases spanning the gap. The CDR3 spans 15 residues. Germline V gene data show CDR1 as SGHRS and CDR2 as YFSETQ. In DNA, the CDR3 is TGCGCCAGCAGCTTGGTTCCAGGGATGAACACTGAAGCTTTCTTT. This gives the protein CASSLVPGMNTEAFF.

V gene TRBV28 combines with J gene TRBJ1-6, with D unclear. The CDR3 runs 15 residues. CDR1 and CDR2 from the germline V gene are MDHEN and SYDVKM. V lost 10 bases, J lost 9 bases, and 22 bases lay in between. CDR3 protein: CATFESPYRSSPLHF. CDR3 nucleotide sequence: TGTGCCACCTTTGAAAGCCCCTATCGTAGTTCACCCCTCCACTTT. The variable domain in full, with the rest retrieved from reference TRBV28 and TRBJ1-6, is DVKVTQSSRYLVKRTGEKVFLECVQDMDHENMFWYRQDPGLGLRLIYFSYDVKMKEKGDIPEGYSVSREKKERFSLILESASTNQTSMYLCATFESPYRSSPLHFGNGTRLTVT.

The chain links TRBV13 to TRBJ2-7, with 7 positions matching TRBD1. The CDR3 spans 14 residues. With V trimmed by 3 bases and J by 2 bases, 4 bases remained unmatched. Germline V gene lookup returns CDR1 PRHDT and CDR2 FYEKMQ (reference sequence). The CDR3 sequence is CASSFGTDTYEQYF. For the CDR3, the DNA is TGTGCCAGCAGCTTCGGGACAGATACCTACGAGCAGTACTTC.

This clone was counted a single time. The J gene is TRBJ1-2, the V gene TRBV7-2; no clear D gene. The CDR3 runs 18 residues. Germline values: CDR1 SGHTA, CDR2 FQGNSA. V was shortened by 6 bases and J by 5 bases, with 28 bases between the two germline ends. Written as DNA, the CDR3 is TGTGCCAGCAGGAATCAAGGAGGCGTTCCCACCTATACGTATGGCTACACCTTC. It is translated as CASRNQGGVPTYTYGYTF.

V is TRBV4-1 and J is TRBJ1-1, with 7 bases that match TRBD1. The CDR3 covers 17 residues. The J segment lost 4 bases and the V segment lost 0 bases, leaving 11 bases of the junction unmatched. Germline V gives CDR1 MGHRA, CDR2 YSYEKL. The CDR3 protein is CASSQDQTGDWVTEAFF. CDR3 nucleotides: TGCGCCAGCAGCCAAGATCAAACAGGGGATTGGGTCACTGAAGCTTTCTTT.

This clone was seen a handful of times. The rearrangement joins TRBV19 to TRBJ1-3; tentatively, D is TRBD1 (6 bases). This CDR3 is 15 amino acids long. Trimming shortened V by 6 bases and J by 0 bases, and 12 bases separated the two germline ends. Per the germline V gene, CDR1 is LNHDA and CDR2 is SQIVND (reference sequence). DNA for the CDR3: TGTGCCAGTAGATCCGGGACAAGCTCTGGAAACACCATATATTTT. This encodes CASRSGTSSGNTIYF.

The count of this clone is one. The sample has other DNA sequences that encode this CDR3 too. This sequence joins TRBV6-4 and TRBJ2-6; a possible D gene is TRBD1 (5 bases). Germline values: CDR1 MRHNA, CDR2 SNTAGT. Deletions cut 3 bases from V and 4 bases from J, with 10 bases between. This CDR3 spans 15 amino acids. The DNA for the CDR3 is TGTGCCAGCAGTGATTCAGGGCAGGGGGCCAACGTCCTGACTTTC. This gives the protein CASSDSGQGANVLTF.

The chain carries TRBV2 and TRBJ1-5; 10 nucleotides align to TRBD1. V lost 8 bases and J lost 2; bases outside the gene matches: 3. The CDR3 contains 14 residues. Germline assignment: CDR1 SNHLY and CDR2 FYNNEI. CDR3 nucleotide sequence: TGTGCCAGCGGAGGGACAGGGGGCAATCAGCCCCAGCATTTT. It translates to CASGGTGGNQPQHF.

The V and J genes are TRBV7-6 and TRBJ2-1, with unresolved D. Trimming cost V 3 bases and J 0 bases, with 9 bases left between them. Per germline, CDR1 SGHVS and CDR2 FNYEAQ. The CDR3 runs to 15 residues. DNA of the CDR3: TGTGCCAGCAGCTTGGGCCACAGCTCCTACAATGAGCAGTTCTTC. Translation gives CASSLGHSSYNEQFF.

The chain is built from TRBV2 and TRBJ1-5, with TRBD1 identical over 7 bases. Germline V gives CDR1 SNHLY, CDR2 FYNNEI. The CDR3 covers 13 residues. The V gene end was trimmed by 5 bases and the J gene end by 7 bases; junction bases not matched to a gene: 5. This CDR3 is CASSFGQAQPQHF. Written as DNA, the CDR3 is TGTGCCAGCAGTTTCGGACAGGCCCAGCCCCAGCATTTT.

V usage is TRBV5-1 and J usage is TRBJ2-3; TRBD2 aligns across 8 bases. V was clipped by 1 base and J by 3 bases; unmatched bases: 13. Germline V CDR1 and CDR2: SGHRS, YFSETQ. This CDR3 is built from 18 residues. The CDR3 loop is CASSLKVAGTLGTDTQYF. The CDR3 nucleotides read TGCGCCAGCAGCTTGAAGGTAGCGGGGACTTTAGGAACAGATACGCAGTATTTT.

V is TRBV6-1 and J is TRBJ1-1; 8 bases fit TRBD1. Unmatched junction bases numbered 6, after V lost 3 bases and J lost 9 bases. The CDR3 spans 13 residues. Germline CDR1 reads MNHNS; CDR2 reads SASEGT. The CDR3 region has the DNA TGTGCCAGCAGTGACCGGACAGGGTTAAAAGCTTTCTTT. The encoded protein is CASSDRTGLKAFF.

V and J are TRBV24-1 and TRBJ2-1, with 7 bases matching TRBD1. The CDR3 is 13 residues long. Germline V CDR1 and CDR2: KGHDR, SFDVKD. The V segment lost 9 bases and the J segment 3 bases; nucleotides outside the gene matches: 4. The chain's CDR3 is CATATGYYNEQFF. The CDR3 bases are TGTGCCACCGCGACAGGGTACTACAATGAGCAGTTCTTC.

The chain links TRBV5-1 to TRBJ2-7; 8 bases line up with TRBD1. Germline V gives CDR1 SGHRS, CDR2 YFSETQ. V lost 0 bases and J lost 7; bases outside the gene matches: 6. The CDR3 runs 14 residues. As DNA, the CDR3 is TGCGCCAGCAGCTTGGCGCAGGGGGCGGGAGAGCAGTACTTC. It encodes CASSLAQGAGEQYF.

This clone was detected a few times. The chain joins TRBV5-4 to TRBJ2-7; 10 bases align to TRBD2. Germline CDR1 reads SGHNT; CDR2 reads YYREEE (reference sequence). The V gene end was trimmed by 10 bases and the J gene end by 3 bases; junction bases not matched to a gene: 13. The CDR3 extends over 15 amino acids. CDR3 sequence: CAGRGGLAEVYEQYF. The CDR3 DNA is TGTGCCGGCCGAGGTGGACTAGCGGAAGTCTACGAGCAGTACTTC. The whole variable domain, filled in from reference TRBV5-4 and TRBJ2-7, reads ETGVTQSPTHLIKTRGQQVTLRCSSQSGHNTVSWYQQALGQGPQFIFQYYREEENGRGNFPPRFSGLQFPNYSSELNVNALELDDSALYLCAGRGGLAEVYEQYFGPGTRLTVT.

The chain is built from TRBV19 and TRBJ1-5; 9 nucleotides agree with TRBD1. CDR1 and CDR2 from the germline V gene are LNHDA and SQIVND (reference sequence). J gave up 3 bases and V 6 bases, and 9 bases lay outside the gene matches. The CDR3 has 16 amino acids. CDR3 residues: CASRRDGTGNNQPQHF. The CDR3 DNA reads TGTGCCAGTAGAAGGGATGGGACAGGGAACAATCAGCCCCAGCATTTT.

This chain uses TRBV18 with TRBJ1-2; TRBD1 matches 8 bases. Trimming removed 5 bases from V and 6 bases from J; junction bases left unmatched: 14. The CDR3 length is 16 residues. Germline V gene sequence: CDR1 KGHSH, CDR2 LQKENI. In nucleotides, the CDR3 is TGTGCCAGCTCATCAGACCAGGGGCAGGGGGCGAATGGCTACACCTTC. Protein: CASSSDQGQGANGYTF.

The chain employs TRBV27 and TRBJ1-6, with 10 bases identical to TRBD1. Trimming took 4 bases from V and 10 from J; bases not matched to a gene: 13. The CDR3 sequence is 17 residues long. Germline CDR1 and CDR2: MNHEY and SMNVEV (reference sequence). CDR3 sequence reads: CASSSRTGGEDLSPLHF. CDR3 bases: TGTGCCAGCAGTTCGCGGACAGGGGGTGAGGATTTATCACCCCTCCACTTT.

The V and J genes are TRBV5-1 and TRBJ1-6; 8 nucleotides agree with TRBD1. Germline CDR1 and CDR2: SGHRS and YFSETQ. The CDR3 runs 16 residues. The ends lost 0 bases at V and 10 bases at J; junction bases unmatched: 9. The CDR3 nucleotides are TGCGCCAGCAGCTTGGATTGGCAGGGGGCTGGGTCACCCCTCCACTTT. This gives the protein CASSLDWQGAGSPLHF.

The chain recombines TRBV7-2 with TRBJ2-7, with 10 bases matching TRBD2. The length of the CDR3 is 15 residues. CDR1 is SGHTA and CDR2 is FQGNSA in the germline V gene. V lost 5 bases to trimming and J lost 4 bases; unmatched junction nucleotides: 8. The CDR3: CASSESSGSIYEQYF. CDR3 in DNA: TGTGCCAGCAGCGAATCTAGCGGGAGCATTTACGAGCAGTACTTC.